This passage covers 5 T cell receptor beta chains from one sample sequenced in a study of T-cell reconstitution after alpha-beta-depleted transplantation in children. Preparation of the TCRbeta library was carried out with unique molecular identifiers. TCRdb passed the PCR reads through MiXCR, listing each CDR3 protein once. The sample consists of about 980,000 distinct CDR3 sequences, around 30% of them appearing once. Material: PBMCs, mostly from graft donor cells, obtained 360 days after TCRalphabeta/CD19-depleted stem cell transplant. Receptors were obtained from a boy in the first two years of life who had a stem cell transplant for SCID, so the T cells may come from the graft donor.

Written as DNA, the CDR3 is TGCGCCAGCAGTCCTCGGGAGAACTACGAGCAGTACTTC. It specifies CASSPRENYEQYF. The chain has TRBV4-3 and TRBJ2-7; a weak D match, TRBD2 (6 bases). The CDR3 contains 13 residues. Trimming took 6 bases from V and 3 from J, leaving 12 bases between them. Germline V CDR1 and CDR2: LGHNA, YSLEER.

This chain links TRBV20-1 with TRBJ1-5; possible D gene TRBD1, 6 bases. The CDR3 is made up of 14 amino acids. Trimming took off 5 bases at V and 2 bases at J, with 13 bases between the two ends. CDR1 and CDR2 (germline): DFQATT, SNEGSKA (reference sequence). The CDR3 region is CSAAQGIRNQPQHF. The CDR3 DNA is TGCAGTGCTGCACAGGGTATTCGCAATCAGCCCCAGCATTTT.

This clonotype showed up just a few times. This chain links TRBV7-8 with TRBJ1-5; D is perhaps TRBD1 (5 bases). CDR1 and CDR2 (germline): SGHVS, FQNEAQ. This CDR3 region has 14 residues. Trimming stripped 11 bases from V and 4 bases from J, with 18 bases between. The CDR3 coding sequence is TGTGCCCAAGGAGCGGGGGAATCTAATCAGCCCCAGCATTTT. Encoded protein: CAQGAGESNQPQHF.

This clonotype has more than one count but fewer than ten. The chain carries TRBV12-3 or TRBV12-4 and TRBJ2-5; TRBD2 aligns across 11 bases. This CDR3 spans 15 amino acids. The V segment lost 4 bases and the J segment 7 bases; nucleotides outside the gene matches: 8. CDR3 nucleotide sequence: TGTGCCAGCAGTTCGGGACTAGCGGTTCTAGGGACCCAGTACTTC. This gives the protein CASSSGLAVLGTQYF.

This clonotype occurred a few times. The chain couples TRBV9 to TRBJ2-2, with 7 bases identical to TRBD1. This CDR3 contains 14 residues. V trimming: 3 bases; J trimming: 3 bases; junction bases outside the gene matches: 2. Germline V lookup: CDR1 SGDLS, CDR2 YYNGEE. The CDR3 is CASSAQGDTGELFF. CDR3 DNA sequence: TGTGCCAGCAGCGCCCAGGGGGACACCGGGGAGCTGTTTTTT.